Presented here are 19 T cell receptor beta chains from one specimen sequenced in a study of radiation and T cells in renal cell carcinoma. Sequencing was performed with immunoSEQ multiplex PCR; in TCRdb, only in-frame clones are kept and a portion is missing. The sample holds over 85,000 clones, under 90% seen once. Time point denoted: baseline pretreatment blood. As to treatment: 15 Gy SBRT to primary tumor, nephrectomy 4 weeks later. The sample consisted of blood, taken from a patient whose treatment included radiotherapy and nephrectomy. The receptors shown here come from a man aged 55 to 70 with renal cell carcinoma.

In DNA form, the CDR3 reads TGTGCCAGCAGCTTAACGATGGGGACAGGGGGCTTCGACGAGCAGTACTTC. Translated: CASSLTMGTGGFDEQYF. The genes are TRBV7-9 and TRBJ2-7; 12 bases map to TRBD1. V shed 2 bases, J shed 5 bases, and the junction held 10 bases outside the gene matches. From germline, CDR1 is SEHNR and CDR2 FQNEAQ (reference sequence). The CDR3 runs to 17 residues.

The V call is TRBV5-1, the J call TRBJ1-1, with D perhaps matching TRBD1 (6 bases). This CDR3 contains 15 residues. Germline loops: CDR1 SGHRS, CDR2 YFSETQ. V was pared by 4 bases and J by 4 bases, with 17 bases between. CDR3 nucleotides: TGCGCCAGCAGCCCCTGGGGGGCCTGGGGCACTGAAGCTTTCTTT. It specifies CASSPWGAWGTEAFF. The full variable domain, its missing parts supplied by reference TRBV5-1 and TRBJ1-1, is KAGVTQTPRYLIKTRGQQVTLSCSPISGHRSVSWYQQTPGQGLQFLFEYFSETQRNKGNFPGRFSGRQFSNSRSEMNVSTLELGDSALYLCASSPWGAWGTEAFFGQGTRLTVV.

The chain combines TRBV28 with TRBJ2-5; the D gene is possibly TRBD2 (6 bases). Germline V gene data show CDR1 as MDHEN and CDR2 as SYDVKM. CDR3 length: 13 residues. Between the trimmed V and J ends, which lost 5 bases and 5 bases, there was a span of 12 bases. This CDR3 reads CASSGGLGETQYF. The CDR3 DNA reads TGTGCCAGCAGTGGAGGGTTGGGGGAGACCCAGTACTTC.

The chain recombines TRBV10-3 with TRBJ2-2, with D perhaps TRBD1 or TRBD2 (6 bases each). Germline CDR1 is ENHRY and CDR2 is SYGVKD. Between the trimmed V and J ends, which lost 4 bases and 0 bases, there was a span of 21 bases. This CDR3 is 19 amino acids long. The CDR3 bases are TGTGCCATCAGTGGGCCCGCCAGCCAGGGGAGGTCGAACACCGGGGAGCTGTTTTTT. Translating gives CAISGPASQGRSNTGELFF.

This clone was detected only a few times. This chain joins TRBV19 and TRBJ1-4; 7 bases agree with TRBD1. CDR1 and CDR2 from the germline V gene are LNHDA and SQIVND (reference sequence). The V gene end was trimmed by 3 bases and the J gene end by 0 bases; junction bases not matched to a gene: 1. CDR3 length equals 15 residues. This CDR3 reads CASSMGTATNEKLFF. In DNA form, the CDR3 reads TGTGCCAGTAGTATGGGGACAGCAACTAATGAAAAACTGTTTTTT.

This clone was counted once. The chain couples TRBV7-9 to TRBJ2-3, with D possibly matching TRBD1 (6 bases). The CDR3 has 15 amino acids. Germline V lookup: CDR1 SEHNR, CDR2 FQNEAQ (reference sequence). Trimming took off 5 bases at V and 7 bases at J, with 19 bases between the two ends. CDR3 sequence (DNA): TGTGCCAGCAGCGCCCAGGGGAACGCGGCCCATACGCAGTATTTT. Translated, it gives CASSAQGNAAHTQYF.

This clone came up once. The V and J genes are TRBV10-2 and TRBJ2-5, with D possibly TRBD2 on 5 matching bases. V was shortened by 1 base and J by 9 bases, with 18 bases between the two germline ends. Germline CDR1 and CDR2: WSHSY and SAAADI. The CDR3 length is 15 residues. The CDR3 bases are TGCGCCAGCAGTGAGTTCGACCGGGGTACCCGGGCCCAGTACTTC. Its protein product is CASSEFDRGTRAQYF.

This rearrangement joins TRBV9 to TRBJ2-2; 11 bases map to TRBD2. This CDR3 region has 17 residues. In germline, CDR1 is SGDLS, CDR2 YYNGEE. V lost 3 bases, J lost 1 base, and 5 bases stayed unmatched. In nucleotides, the CDR3 is TGTGCCAGCAGCGCCCGACTAGCGGGATGGAACACCGGGGAGCTGTTTTTT. This gives the protein CASSARLAGWNTGELFF.

Comment on this clone: The germline gene is not matched at one end of the junction; a read error may be the cause. As DNA, the CDR3 is TGTGCCAGCAGGTTAGGGACAGGCACTCAAGAGACCCAGTACTTC. Amino acid sequence: CASRLGTGTQETQYF. The chain links TRBV7-9 to TRBJ2-5; 8 bases agree with TRBD1. Germline lookup yields CDR1 SEHNR and CDR2 FQNEAQ (reference sequence). The CDR3 covers 15 residues.

This chain joins TRBV7-6 and TRBJ2-1; possible D gene TRBD2, 5 bases. V was cut by 1 base and J by 5 bases, with 9 bases left in between. CDR3 length equals 14 residues. The germline V gene encodes CDR1 SGHVS and CDR2 FNYEAQ. The CDR3 sequence is CASSLVRVDNEQFF. The CDR3 nucleotides read TGTGCCAGCAGCTTAGTGAGGGTTGACAATGAGCAGTTCTTC. The entire variable domain, with the rest obtained from reference TRBV7-6 and TRBJ2-1, is as follows: GAGVSQSPRYKVTKRGQDVALRCDPISGHVSLYWYRQALGQGPEFLTYFNYEAQQDKSGLPNDRFSAERPEGSISTLTIQRTEQRDSAMYRCASSLVRVDNEQFFGPGTRLTVL.

V is TRBV19 and J is TRBJ2-2; no definite D call. The CDR3 contains 12 residues. V shed 6 bases and J shed 6 bases, with 8 bases lying between them. Germline V lookup: CDR1 LNHDA, CDR2 SQIVND (reference sequence). For the CDR3, the DNA is TGTGCCAGTAGACCCGCGGCCGGGGAGCTGTTTTTT. Its translation is CASRPAAGELFF.

This clone was seen just once. The chain recombines TRBV27 with TRBJ1-4, with 7 bases lining up with TRBD1. This CDR3 spans 14 amino acids. From germline, CDR1 is MNHEY and CDR2 SMNVEV (reference sequence). With V trimmed by 3 bases and J by 7 bases, 5 bases remained unmatched. The CDR3 nucleotides are TGTGCCAGCAGTTTCAGGGGGTTAAGTGAAAAACTGTTTTTT. Protein sequence: CASSFRGLSEKLFF.

This sequence joins TRBV5-1 and TRBJ1-6, with 11 bases identical to TRBD1. Trimming removed 4 bases from V and 14 bases from J; junction bases left unmatched: 11. The CDR3 extends over 15 amino acids. Germline values: CDR1 SGHRS, CDR2 YFSETQ. In nucleotides, the CDR3 is TGCGCCAGCAGCGTGGGACAGGGGGAGCCGTCGGCCCTCCACTTT. This sequence encodes CASSVGQGEPSALHF.

This chain joins TRBV27 and TRBJ2-7; TRBD1 agrees at 11 bases. Unmatched junction bases numbered 4, after V lost 2 bases and J lost 4 bases. CDR3 length equals 15 residues. Germline V gene data show CDR1 as MNHEY and CDR2 as SMNVEV (reference sequence). The CDR3 DNA reads as TGTGCCAGCAGTTTAACCGGGACAGGGGGTTACGAGCAGTACTTC. Protein product: CASSLTGTGGYEQYF.

This clone was observed a handful of times. This CDR3 is also generated by other DNA sequences in the sample. The J gene is TRBJ2-1, the V gene TRBV10-2; 10 bases align to TRBD2. The CDR3 is 15 amino acids. V shed 4 bases, J shed 8 bases, and the junction held 8 bases outside the gene matches. Per germline, CDR1 WSHSY and CDR2 SAAADI. The CDR3 protein is CASSAGLAGVDEQFF. Written as DNA, the CDR3 is TGCGCCAGCAGTGCGGGGCTAGCGGGAGTTGATGAGCAGTTCTTC.

The genes are TRBV15 and TRBJ2-3; 7 bases fit TRBD2. The germline gives CDR1 LNHNV, CDR2 YYDKDF (reference sequence). The CDR3 consists of 17 residues. Trimming removed 2 bases from V and 4 bases from J; junction bases left unmatched: 12. CDR3 loop: CATSRPFLAAGADTQYF. The CDR3 region has the DNA TGTGCCACCAGCAGACCATTTCTAGCGGCGGGGGCAGATACGCAGTATTTT. The full variable domain, rest sourced from reference TRBV15 and TRBJ2-3, is DAMVIQNPRYQVTQFGKPVTLSCSQTLNHNVMYWYQQKSSQAPKLLFHYYDKDFNNEADTPDNFQSRRPNTSFCFLDIRSPGLGDTAMYLCATSRPFLAAGADTQYFGPGTRLTVL.

This clone was seen repeatedly, ten times or more. The chain carries TRBV28 and TRBJ2-7; D is uncertain. This CDR3 is built from 13 residues. Germline loops: CDR1 MDHEN, CDR2 SYDVKM. Trimming cost V 1 base and J 2 bases, with 6 bases left between them. CDR3 nucleotides: TGTGCCAGCAGTTTATCGGCCCCCTACGAGCAGTACTTC. Its translation: CASSLSAPYEQYF.

This chain joins TRBV7-9 and TRBJ2-7, with 12 bases lining up with TRBD1. The germline CDR1 and CDR2 sequences are SEHNR and FQNEAQ (reference sequence). The V gene end was trimmed by 4 bases and the J gene end by 6 bases; junction bases not matched to a gene: 10. The CDR3 sequence is 16 residues long. This chain's CDR3 is CASSSRPGQGAAEQYF. The CDR3 DNA reads TGTGCCAGCAGCTCACGCCCGGGACAGGGGGCAGCCGAGCAGTACTTC.

The chain uses TRBV11-1 and TRBJ2-1, with 11 bases identical to TRBD2. V shed 1 base, J shed 5 bases, and the junction held 4 bases outside the gene matches. Per germline, CDR1 SGHAT and CDR2 FQDESV (reference sequence). The CDR3 length is 16 residues. DNA for the CDR3: TGTGCCAGCAGCTTAGGACTAGCGGGAACCCACAATGAGCAGTTCTTC. Residues: CASSLGLAGTHNEQFF.